These 19 T cell receptor beta chains originate from one sample sequenced in a study of early T cells in non-severe SARS-CoV-2 infection (dated by TCRdb to about 2021). Preparation of the library involved 5' RACE. Reads for this sample came from a NextSeq 500. Using fastp trimming at Q25 and MiXCR clonotype assembly, TCRdb reanalyzed the public sequencing data and kept in-frame beta chains. Rows are combined by CDR3 protein, so each entry shows the most common genes and DNA. Counted in this sample were about 86,000 distinct CDR3 sequences; around 15% of them appeared once. Clones ranked in the top ten supply 6.5% to 9% of the sample. Sequenced material: whole blood. The receptors here all came from an adult who was a healthcare worker with PCR-confirmed SARS-CoV-2 infection or an uninfected control (not recorded which).

The rearrangement links TRBV28 to TRBJ1-1; D remains unclear. V was clipped by 4 bases and J by 2 bases, with 5 bases between them. This CDR3 contains 12 residues. Per germline, CDR1 MDHEN and CDR2 SYDVKM. This CDR3 is CASSWANTEAFF. In DNA form, the CDR3 reads TGTGCCAGCAGTTGGGCTAACACTGAAGCTTTCTTT.

This clonotype was counted between two and nine times. This chain links TRBV13 with TRBJ2-1; tentatively, D is TRBD2 (6 bases). This CDR3 region has 13 residues. Germline V CDR1 and CDR2: PRHDT, FYEKMQ (reference sequence). V lost 5 bases and J lost 15, with 20 bases in between. This CDR3 is CASSGRLGRPPFF. The CDR3 nucleotides are TGTGCCAGCAGCGGGCGACTAGGGCGTCCTCCGTTCTTC.

Ten or more counts support this clonotype. The chain joins TRBV3-1 to TRBJ2-1, with D possibly TRBD2 on 6 matching bases. Germline loops: CDR1 LGHDT, CDR2 YNNKEL (reference sequence). The CDR3 spans 17 residues. V was clipped by 7 bases and J by 6 bases, with 25 bases between them. CDR3 in amino acids: CASTSKWTRDKGNEQFF. Here the CDR3 DNA reads TGTGCCAGCACTTCGAAATGGACGCGGGATAAGGGCAATGAGCAGTTCTTC.

V usage is TRBV4-2 and J usage is TRBJ2-1; TRBD1 aligns across 7 bases. Germline V gene sequence: CDR1 LGHNA, CDR2 YNFKEQ. J gave up 0 bases and V 0 bases, and 8 bases lay outside the gene matches. This CDR3 is built from 18 residues. CDR3 DNA: TGTGCCAGCAGCCAAGACCCGGGACAGTGGAGCTCCTACAATGAGCAGTTCTTC. Amino acids: CASSQDPGQWSSYNEQFF.

This clonotype turned up a few times. This chain connects TRBV2 to TRBJ1-1, with D perhaps TRBD1 (6 bases). CDR3 size: 13 residues. V shed 8 bases and J shed 7 bases, with 17 bases lying between them. CDR1 is SNHLY, CDR2 FYNNEI, per germline. The CDR3 coding sequence is TGTGCCAGCGGGATAGGGGGGGAAATTGAAGCTTTCTTT. Amino acids: CASGIGGEIEAFF. The variable domain in full, completed from reference TRBV2 and TRBJ1-1, reads EPEVTQTPSHQVTQMGQEVILRCVPISNHLYFYWYRQILGQKVEFLVSFYNNEISEKSEIFDDQFSVERPDGSNFTLKIRSTKLEDSAMYFCASGIGGEIEAFFGQGTRLTVV.

At least ten counts were recorded for this clonotype. This chain links TRBV4-2 with TRBJ2-7; 9 bases line up with TRBD2. CDR3 length: 16 residues. The germline V gene encodes CDR1 LGHNA and CDR2 YNFKEQ. With V trimmed by 4 bases and J by 0 bases, 7 bases remained unmatched. CDR3 residues: CASSLDASGNSYEQYF. CDR3 DNA: TGTGCCAGCAGCCTCGATGCTAGCGGGAACTCCTACGAGCAGTACTTC.

The chain carries TRBV27 and TRBJ1-2, with unresolved D. This CDR3 is built from 12 residues. Germline CDR1 is MNHEY and CDR2 is SMNVEV (reference sequence). V was clipped by 5 bases and J by 4 bases, with 8 bases between them. The CDR3 nucleotides are TGTGCCAGCAGTCCAGAGGGCTATGGCTACACCTTC. This gives the protein CASSPEGYGYTF.

This clonotype has just a few counts. V gene TRBV3-1 combines with J gene TRBJ2-1, with TRBD2 matching over 9 bases. The germline gives CDR1 LGHDT, CDR2 YNNKEL (reference sequence). The CDR3 is 18 residues long. After removal of 1 base from V and 3 bases from J, the junction contained 10 bases not matched to a gene. In DNA, the CDR3 is TGTGCCAGCAGCCAAGTGGAAGCGGGAGGCTCTTTCTACAATGAGCAGTTCTTC. Its translation is CASSQVEAGGSFYNEQFF.

This clonotype was picked up a small number of times. The V and J genes are TRBV12-3 or TRBV12-4 and TRBJ1-5, with 8 nucleotides matching TRBD1. This CDR3 has 15 residues. J lost 0 bases, V lost 7 bases, and 5 bases had no gene match. Written as DNA, the CDR3 is TGTGCCAGCACCCGGGACAGGAATAGCAATCAGCCCCAGCATTTT. Translation: CASTRDRNSNQPQHF.

V is TRBV6-5 and J is TRBJ1-1; unclear D gene. Trimming left V 5 bases short and J 0 bases short, with 4 bases between. CDR3 size: 12 residues. Looked up from germline, CDR1 is MNHEY and CDR2 is SVGAGI. CDR3: CASSTMNTEAFF. The CDR3 DNA reads TGTGCCAGCAGTACTATGAACACTGAAGCTTTCTTT.

This clonotype occurred a few times. J is TRBJ2-5 and V is TRBV28; 11 bases are shared with TRBD2. Germline trimming cut 8 bases from V and 0 bases from J; bases unmatched to any gene: 2. This CDR3 contains 14 residues. CDR1 and CDR2 from the germline V gene are MDHEN and SYDVKM. The CDR3 nucleotides read TGTGCCAGCCAGACTAGCGGGAACCAAGAGACCCAGTACTTC. This codes for CASQTSGNQETQYF.

The sample holds a few counts of this clonotype. The chain has TRBV29-1 and TRBJ2-2; 8 bases agree with TRBD2. CDR3 size: 13 residues. Germline V lookup: CDR1 SQVTM, CDR2 ANQGSEA. The J segment lost 6 bases and the V segment lost 7 bases, leaving 7 bases of the junction unmatched. The CDR3 DNA is TGCAGCGCTTCAGCGGGAGAGCCCGGGGAGCTGTTTTTT. Translation: CSASAGEPGELFF.

This clonotype was seen more than once but under ten times. V and J are TRBV21-1 and TRBJ1-2; the listed D gene, TRBD1, was not tested against the DNA. TRBV21-1 is classified as a pseudogene. This CDR3 has 14 residues. This chain's CDR3 is CASSSPRTVYGYTF. In DNA, the CDR3 is TGTGCCAGCAGCTCGCCCCGGACGGTTTATGGCTACACCTTC.

The J gene is TRBJ1-6, the V gene TRBV20-1; TRBD1 is a possible D gene (6 bases). The germline gives CDR1 DFQATT, CDR2 SNEGSKA (reference sequence). V was pared by 1 base and J by 8 bases, with 12 bases between. The CDR3 spans 14 residues. CDR3 sequence reads: CSARAGTLDSPLHF. The CDR3 DNA is TGCAGTGCTAGAGCCGGGACACTCGATTCACCCCTCCACTTT.

In its sample, this clonotype was seen a few times. This rearrangement joins TRBV27 to TRBJ1-1; 9 bases match TRBD1. CDR1 is MNHEY and CDR2 is SMNVEV in the germline V gene (reference sequence). The CDR3 loop spans 13 amino acids. V lost 7 bases, J lost 4 bases, and 4 bases stayed unmatched. The CDR3 is CASTGQGPTEAFF. As DNA, the CDR3 is TGTGCCAGCACCGGACAGGGGCCCACTGAAGCTTTCTTT.

The chain is built from TRBV7-6 and TRBJ1-5, with D perhaps TRBD1 (6 bases). Trimming left V 0 bases short and J 6 bases short, with 9 bases between. CDR1 SGHVS and CDR2 FNYEAQ come from the germline V gene. The CDR3 is made up of 14 amino acids. CDR3 nucleotides: TGTGCCAGCAGCTTAGCGAGGGGGGCTCAGCCCCAGCATTTT. The encoded protein is CASSLARGAQPQHF. Based on the CDR3 plus reference TRBV7-6 and TRBJ1-5, the full variable domain is GAGVSQSPRYKVTKRGQDVALRCDPISGHVSLYWYRQALGQGPEFLTYFNYEAQQDKSGLPNDRFSAERPEGSISTLTIQRTEQRDSAMYRCASSLARGAQPQHFGDGTRLSIL.

The J gene is TRBJ2-7, the V gene TRBV7-8; 9 nucleotides match TRBD1. Losses at the gene ends were 3 bases for V and 6 bases for J; bases not matched to a gene: 12. Germline V gives CDR1 SGHVS, CDR2 FQNEAQ. The CDR3 contains 16 residues. CDR3 nucleotides: TGTGCCAGCAGCTTGACAGGGGGACAACTAGGGGGCGAGCAGTACTTC. It specifies CASSLTGGQLGGEQYF.

CDR3 in DNA: TGTGCCAGCAGCTGGGGATTGGGCACTGAAGCTTTCTTT. This sequence encodes CASSWGLGTEAFF. V gene TRBV7-9 combines with J gene TRBJ1-1; no definite D call. V was trimmed by 4 bases and J by 4 bases, leaving 10 bases between them. The CDR3 has 13 residues. CDR1 SEHNR and CDR2 FQNEAQ come from the germline V gene (reference sequence).

This rearrangement joins TRBV5-1 to TRBJ2-6, with D unresolved. CDR3 size: 13 residues. CDR1 and CDR2 (germline): SGHRS, YFSETQ. Trimming shortened V by 4 bases and J by 4 bases, and 6 bases separated the two germline ends. In DNA, the CDR3 is TGCGCCAGCAGCCTGCGAGGGGCCAACGTCCTGACTTTC. Translated, it gives CASSLRGANVLTF.